The TCR beta chain under discussion was sequenced for a study of post-analysis software for immune sequencing data. Researchers reported that TCR beta cDNA libraries carried unique molecular identifiers. TCRdb called the PCR reads again in MiXCR, with one record for every CDR3 protein. This table holds roughly 540,000 distinct CDR3 sequences, approximately 34% found once. Study results and limitations: Controls showed significantly higher normalized Chao1 diversity than did multiple sclerosis patients.

Concerning this clonotype itself: The antigen is unknown.

This receptor was taken from a girl aged 2 to 17 with multiple sclerosis. Sequencing was done on a sample of blood.

CDR3 coding DNA: TGCGCCAGCAGCTCCCGGGGGGACATTCAGTACTTC. It is translated as CASSSRGDIQYF. This chain links TRBV5-1 with TRBJ2-4, with 7 bases that match TRBD2. This CDR3 is 12 amino acids long. Unmatched junction bases numbered 2, after V lost 3 bases and J lost 8 bases. Germline V gene data show CDR1 as SGHRS and CDR2 as YFSETQ.